This TCR beta chain came from a study of identical twins. Template switching (which added a universal primer site) was used, and cDNA carried unique molecular identifiers. TCRdb ran MiXCR on the 5' RACE reads and lists one entry per CDR3 protein. The sample holds 230,000 or so distinct CDR3 sequences, about 8% seen once. This clonotype was seen repeatedly, ten times or more. The V and J ends lost 3 bases and 0 bases respectively, with 14 bases between them. In germline, CDR1 is MDHEN, CDR2 SYDVKM. The CDR3 sequence is 16 residues long. Separately, the same data were catalogued under a study of yellow fever vaccine responses in identical twins.

The genes are TRBV28 and TRBJ1-1; D unresolved. The sample was CD8+ T cells sorted from blood. The receptor was isolated from a woman between 18 and 29 years old in good health. The CDR3 coding sequence is TGTGCCAGCAGTTTGGGGTCTGCTGGGGTGAACACTGAAGCTTTCTTT. Its protein is CASSLGSAGVNTEAFF.